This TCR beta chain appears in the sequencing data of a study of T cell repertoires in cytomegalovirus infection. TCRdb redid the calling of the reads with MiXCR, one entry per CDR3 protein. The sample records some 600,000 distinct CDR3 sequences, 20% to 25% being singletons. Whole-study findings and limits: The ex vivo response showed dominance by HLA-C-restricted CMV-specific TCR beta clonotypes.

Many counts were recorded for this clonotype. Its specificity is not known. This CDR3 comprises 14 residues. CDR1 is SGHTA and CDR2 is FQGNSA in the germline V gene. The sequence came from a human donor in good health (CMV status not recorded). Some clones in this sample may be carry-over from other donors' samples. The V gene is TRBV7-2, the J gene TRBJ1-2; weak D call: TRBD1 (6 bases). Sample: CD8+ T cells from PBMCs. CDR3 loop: CAVAQEGGNYGYTF. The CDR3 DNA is TGTGCGGTCGCCCAGGAGGGGGGTAACTATGGCTACACCTTC. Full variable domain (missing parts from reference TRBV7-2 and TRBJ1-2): GAGVSQSPSNKVTEKGKDVELRCDPISGHTALYWYRQSLGQGLEFLIYFQGNSAPDKSGLPSDRFSAERTGGSVSTLTIQRTQQEDSAVYLCAVAQEGGNYGYTFGSGTRLTVV.